This entry concerns a single T cell receptor beta chain. This sample stems from a study of blood T cell repertoires in COVID-19. Study-level information: Collection of acute and convalescent COVID-19 samples took place in the United States, Italy and Spain. Sample material is recorded as cDNA or gDNA derived from T cells, B-cell-depleted T cells, or PBMCs.

Study processing details: Amplification from reference gene primers served as the basis for estimated nucleated cell counts. The data were produced by immunoSEQ multiplex PCR, yet TCRdb's version contains in-frame clones alone and is incomplete. V and J calls plus clone size are reproduced from that table; the DNA served to infer D and trimming. The data show roughly 83,000 clones, with around 87% seen just once and about 8% held by the top ten. V was pared by 5 bases and J by 3 bases, with 14 bases between. The CDR3 is made up of 14 amino acids. The germline gives CDR1 SGHRS, CDR2 YFSETQ. The receptor's source is an elderly man with active or convalescent COVID-19. The chain links TRBV5-1 to TRBJ1-1; TRBD1 is a possible D gene (6 bases). Sequenced sample: peripheral blood. DNA of the CDR3: TGCGCCAGCAGGCCGAGGCAGGGGTACACTGAAGCTTTCTTT. This sequence encodes CASRPRQGYTEAFF.